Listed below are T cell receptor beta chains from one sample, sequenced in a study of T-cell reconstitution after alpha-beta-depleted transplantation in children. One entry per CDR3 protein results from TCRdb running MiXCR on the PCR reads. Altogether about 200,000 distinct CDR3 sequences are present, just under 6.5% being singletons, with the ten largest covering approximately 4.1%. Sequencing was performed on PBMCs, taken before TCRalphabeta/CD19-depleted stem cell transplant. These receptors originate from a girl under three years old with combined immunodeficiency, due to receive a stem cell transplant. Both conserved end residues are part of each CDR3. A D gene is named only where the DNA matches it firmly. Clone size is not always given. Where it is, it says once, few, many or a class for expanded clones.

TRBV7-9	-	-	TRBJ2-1	TGTGCCAGCAGCGTTAGAGGGGCTGAGCAGTTCTTC	CASSVRGAEQFF
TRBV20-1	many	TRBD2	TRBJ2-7	TGCAGTGCTAGCCCAGCGGGATTCGTGCGGGAGCAGTACTTC	CSASPAGFVREQYF
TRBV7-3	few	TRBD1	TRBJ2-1	TGTGCCAGCAGCCCCGGGACAGAATACAATGAGCAGTTCTTC	CASSPGTEYNEQFF
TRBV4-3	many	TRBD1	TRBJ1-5	TGCGCCAGCAGCCACGGGACAGGGCTTAATCAGCCCCAGCATTTT	CASSHGTGLNQPQHF
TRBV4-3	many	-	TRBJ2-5	TGCGCCAGCAGCCAAGTGCCGACAGGACCGTACCAAGAGACCCAGTACTTC	CASSQVPTGPYQETQYF
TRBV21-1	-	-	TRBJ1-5	TGTGCCAGCAGCAAAGCGCTTTCGGGGGTCCAAAAGATAAGCAATCAGCCCCAGCATTTT	CASSKALSGVQKISNQPQHF
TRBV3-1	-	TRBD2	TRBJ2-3	TGTACCAGCAGTTCCGGGGGCGGGAGGGCCCTTCCTTCCACAGATACGCAGTATTTT	CTSSSGGGRALPSTDTQYF
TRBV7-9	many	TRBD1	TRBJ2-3	TGTGCCAGCAGCCACAGGGGGGTAGCAGATACGCAGTATTTT	CASSHRGVADTQYF
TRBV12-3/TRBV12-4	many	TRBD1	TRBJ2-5	TGTGCCAGCAGTTCCGGGGACAGTACCTCGGAGACCCAGTACTTC	CASSSGDSTSETQYF
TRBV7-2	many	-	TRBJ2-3	TGTGCCAGCAGCTTAGGGCATGGCACAGATACGCAGTATTTT	CASSLGHGTDTQYF
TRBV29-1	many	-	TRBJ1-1	TGCAGCGTTTATCAGGGGACCACTGAAGCTTTCTTT	CSVYQGTTEAFF
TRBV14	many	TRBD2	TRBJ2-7	TGTGCCAGCAGCCACGCTGGCGGGAGGTCGGCCGAGCAGTACTTC	CASSHAGGRSAEQYF
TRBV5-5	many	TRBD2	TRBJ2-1	TGTGCCAGCAGCCTACTATTTGCGGGAGGGCCGGGTGAGCAGTTCTTC	CASSLLFAGGPGEQFF
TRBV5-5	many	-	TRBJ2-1	TGTGCCAGCAGCTTGCTCCTAGCAGGCAATGAGCAGTTCTTC	CASSLLLAGNEQFF
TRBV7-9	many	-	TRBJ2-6	TGTGCCAGCAGCTTCGGTCCTACCCAATCTGGGGCCAACGTCCTGACTTTC	CASSFGPTQSGANVLTF
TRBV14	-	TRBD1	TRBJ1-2	TGTGCCAGCAGCCAACGGGGGGTGCACAGGGGGCGCGGGTACTATGGCTACACCTTC	CASSQRGVHRGRGYYGYTF
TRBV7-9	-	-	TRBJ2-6	TGTGCCAGCAGCCCCGTGGCTGGGGCCAACGTCCTGACTTTC	CASSPVAGANVLTF
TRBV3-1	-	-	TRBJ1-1	TGTGCCAGCACAAGGGGGAGGATGGACACTGAAGCTTTCTTT	CASTRGRMDTEAFF
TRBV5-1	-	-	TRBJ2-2	TGCGCCAGCAGCTTGCCTGGGACTGATGATATACTTAACACCGGGGAGCTGTTTTTT	CASSLPGTDDILNTGELFF
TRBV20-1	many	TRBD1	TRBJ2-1	TGCAGTGCTAGAGGGACGAGGGGGCGCGGGCACAATGAGCAGTTCTTC	CSARGTRGRGHNEQFF
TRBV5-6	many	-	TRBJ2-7	TGTGCCAGCAGCTTGGGCCCCAACAGCCCCTACGAGCAGTACTTC	CASSLGPNSPYEQYF
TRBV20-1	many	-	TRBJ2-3	TGCAGTGCAGGCGGAGGGGTTGATACGCAGTATTTT	CSAGGGVDTQYF
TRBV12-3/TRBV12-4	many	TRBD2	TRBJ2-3	TGTGCCAGCAGTTTTGTCCCGGCGCGGGGGGACTCAGATACGCAGTATTTT	CASSFVPARGDSDTQYF
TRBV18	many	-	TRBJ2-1	TGTGCCAGCTCAGTGGGGGTCTACAATGAGCAGTTCTTC	CASSVGVYNEQFF
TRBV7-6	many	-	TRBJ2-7	TGTGCCAGCAGCTTATACGGGGGAGCCTACGAGCAGTACTTC	CASSLYGGAYEQYF
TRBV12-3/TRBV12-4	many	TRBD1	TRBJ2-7	TGTGCCAGCAGCCTCTTAGGGACAGGGTCCTACGAGCAGTACTTC	CASSLLGTGSYEQYF
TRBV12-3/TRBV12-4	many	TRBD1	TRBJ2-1	TGTGCCAGCAGTTGGGACAGGAGCCACAATGAGCAGTTCTTC	CASSWDRSHNEQFF
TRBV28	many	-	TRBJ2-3	TGTGCTGGGGGCGGGACCGTCACAGATACGCAGTATTTT	CAGGGTVTDTQYF
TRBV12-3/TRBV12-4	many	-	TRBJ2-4	TGTGCCAGCACTCTAGGCCTAGCCAAAAACATTCAGTACTTC	CASTLGLAKNIQYF
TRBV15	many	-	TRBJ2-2	TGTGCCACCAGCAGAGCAGGGGGGGCCGGGGAGCTGTTTTTT	CATSRAGGAGELFF
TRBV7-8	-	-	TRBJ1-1	TGTGCCAGCAGCCTACTCTTGGGGCAATCGGACAGAGGGCTGACAAAAGCTTTCTTT	CASSLLLGQSDRGLTKAFF
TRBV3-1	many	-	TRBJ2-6	TGTGCCAGCAGCCAGAACCCCGTAGGAGCCAACGTCCTGACTTTC	CASSQNPVGANVLTF
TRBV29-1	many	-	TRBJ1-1	TGCAGCGTAAACCAGGGAAGGTGGACTGAAGCTTTCTTT	CSVNQGRWTEAFF
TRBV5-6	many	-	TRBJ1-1	TGTGCCAGCAGCTTTTATTCCTCGACAAACACTGAAGCTTTCTTT	CASSFYSSTNTEAFF
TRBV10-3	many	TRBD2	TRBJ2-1	TGTGCCATCAGCCCGGGACTAGCGGGAGTGGATGAGCAGTTCTTC	CAISPGLAGVDEQFF
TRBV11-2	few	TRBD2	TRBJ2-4	TGTGCCAGCAGCTTAGTTGCTAGCGGGGGGGCGGGTGCCAAAAACATTCAGTACTTC	CASSLVASGGAGAKNIQYF
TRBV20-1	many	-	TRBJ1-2	TGCAGTGCCCAGGACAGCAACTATGGCTACACCTTC	CSAQDSNYGYTF
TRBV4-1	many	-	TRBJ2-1	TGCGCCAGCAGCCAAGATCTAGCAGTGGGGCCCGCCTACAATGAGCAGTTCTTC	CASSQDLAVGPAYNEQFF
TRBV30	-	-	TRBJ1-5	TGTGCCTGGAGTGTGTCAGGTCAAGAGCCCCAGCATTTT	CAWSVSGQEPQHF
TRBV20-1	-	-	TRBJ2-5	TGCAGTGCTAGAAGCGGCTCAGGGTACTACCAAGAGACCCAGTACTTC	CSARSGSGYYQETQYF
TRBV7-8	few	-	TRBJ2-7	TGTGCCAGCAGCTTAATTGGGGCTTATCTAGAAGTAGGGATGAACTACGAGCAGTACTTC	CASSLIGAYLEVGMNYEQYF
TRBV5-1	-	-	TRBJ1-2	TGCGCCAGCAGCTCTAATGATGGCTACACCTTC	CASSSNDGYTF
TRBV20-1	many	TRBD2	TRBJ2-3	TGCAGTGCTAGAGACCCCGGGACTAGCGGGAGTCCAGATACGCAGTATTTT	CSARDPGTSGSPDTQYF
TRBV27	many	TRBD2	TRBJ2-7	TGTGCCAGCAGTCACGGACTAGCGGGATTGGGCGAGCAGTACTTC	CASSHGLAGLGEQYF
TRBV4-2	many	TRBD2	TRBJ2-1	TGTGCCAGCAGCCAAGGAACGGGACTAGCACGGTTCTTC	CASSQGTGLARFF